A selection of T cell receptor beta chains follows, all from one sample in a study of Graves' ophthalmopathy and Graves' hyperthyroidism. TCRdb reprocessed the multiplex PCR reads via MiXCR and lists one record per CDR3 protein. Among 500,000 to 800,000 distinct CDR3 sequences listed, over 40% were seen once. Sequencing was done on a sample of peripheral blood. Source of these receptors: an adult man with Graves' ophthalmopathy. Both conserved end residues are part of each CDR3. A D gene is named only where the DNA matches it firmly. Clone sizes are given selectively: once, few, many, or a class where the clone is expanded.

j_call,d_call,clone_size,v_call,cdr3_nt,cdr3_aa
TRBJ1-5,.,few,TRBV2,TGTGCCAGCAGTGAAGCGCTCCCGGGAGGATTTAGCAATCAGCCCCAGCATTTT,CASSEALPGGFSNQPQHF
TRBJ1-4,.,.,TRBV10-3,TGTGCCATCAAGGACCTCGATTCGGGCGGTGAAAAACTGTTTTTT,CAIKDLDSGGEKLFF
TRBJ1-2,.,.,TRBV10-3,TGTGCCAGTGTACAGGACGGGAGATCTTTCTACACCTTC,CASVQDGRSFYTF
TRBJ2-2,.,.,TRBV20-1,TGCAGTGCTAGAGAACGGAACACCGGGGAGCTGTTTTTT,CSARERNTGELFF
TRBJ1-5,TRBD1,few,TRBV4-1,TGCGCCAGCAGCCAAGGGGGTACAGGGGTCAATCAGCCCCAGCATTTT,CASSQGGTGVNQPQHF
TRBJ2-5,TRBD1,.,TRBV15,TGTGCCACCAGCCGGTGGTCGTCGACAGGGCAAGAGACCCAGTACTTC,CATSRWSSTGQETQYF
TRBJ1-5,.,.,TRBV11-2,TGTGCCAGCAGCTTAAGGTCCGGGTCGACACCTAATCAGCCCCAGCATTTT,CASSLRSGSTPNQPQHF
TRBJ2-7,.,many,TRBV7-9,TGTGCCAGCGGGACGGGCGGGACTCAGTACTTC,CASGTGGTQYF
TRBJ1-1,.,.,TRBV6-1,TGTGCCAGCAGAGAAATGACCCGGAACACTGAAGCTTTCTTT,CASREMTRNTEAFF
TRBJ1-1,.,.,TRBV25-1,TGTGCCAGCGTTGAGGGAGAGAACACTGAAGCTTTCTTT,CASVEGENTEAFF
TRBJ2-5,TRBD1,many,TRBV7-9,TGTGCCAGCAGCGAAGGACAGGCGTACCAAGAGACCCAGTACTTC,CASSEGQAYQETQYF
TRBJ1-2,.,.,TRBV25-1,TGTGCCAGCCCAAACAGGGTTAACTATGGCTACACCTTC,CASPNRVNYGYTF
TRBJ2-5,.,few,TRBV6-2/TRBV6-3,TGTGCCGGAATCAAACAAGAGACCCAGTACTTC,CAGIKQETQYF
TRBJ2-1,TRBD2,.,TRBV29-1,TGCAGCGTTGTTGGCGGGAGCTACAATGAGCAGTTCTTC,CSVVGGSYNEQFF
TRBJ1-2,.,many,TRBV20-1,TGCAGTGCTAGCCGCAGGGTCAACTATGGCTACACCTTC,CSASRRVNYGYTF
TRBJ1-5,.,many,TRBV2,TGTGCCAGCAGGTCACAGGGAATTAGCAATCAGCCCCAGCATTTT,CASRSQGISNQPQHF
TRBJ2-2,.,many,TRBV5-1,TGCGCCAGCAGCTTTTCCTACCCCGACAGAAACACCGGGGAGCTGTTTTTT,CASSFSYPDRNTGELFF
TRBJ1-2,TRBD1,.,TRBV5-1,TGCGCCAGCAGCTTGGCCGGACAGGGAATGCGGGGCTACACCTTC,CASSLAGQGMRGYTF
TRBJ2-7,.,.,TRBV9,TGTGCCAGCAGCGGGAGCACTACCTACGAGCAGTACTTC,CASSGSTTYEQYF
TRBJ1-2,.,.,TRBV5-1,TGCGCCAGCAGCCGTTGGGAGGGCAGGAGATATGGCTACACCTTC,CASSRWEGRRYGYTF
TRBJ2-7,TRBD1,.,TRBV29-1,TGCAGCGCCACGGGAACAGGGGGCTACGAGCAGTACTTC,CSATGTGGYEQYF
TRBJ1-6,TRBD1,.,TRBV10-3,TGTGCCAGCATCTCAGGAAGGACAGGGGATTCACCCCTCCACTTT,CASISGRTGDSPLHF
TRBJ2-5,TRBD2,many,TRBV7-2,TGTGCCAGTGCGCTGGGAGGGGTCGGGGAGACCCAGTACTTC,CASALGGVGETQYF
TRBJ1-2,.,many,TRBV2,TGTGCCAGCAGTGAAGGGGCCAGGGCACTCGGCTACACCTTC,CASSEGARALGYTF
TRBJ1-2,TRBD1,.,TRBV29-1,TGCAGCACAGGGGGCGACACCTTC,CSTGGDTF
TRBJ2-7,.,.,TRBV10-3,TGTGCCAGCAGCTATGGTCCCAACGAGCAGTACTTC,CASSYGPNEQYF
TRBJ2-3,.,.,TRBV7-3,TGTGCCAGCAGCGTGATGGATACGCAGTATTTT,CASSVMDTQYF
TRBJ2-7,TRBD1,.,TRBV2,TGTGCCAGCAAACCCAGACAGGGCGTTCGGTACTTC,CASKPRQGVRYF
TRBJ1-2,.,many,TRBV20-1,TGCAGTGCTAGAGATCCCCCTGGACAGTATGGCTACACCTTC,CSARDPPGQYGYTF
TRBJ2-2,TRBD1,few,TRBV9,TGTGCCAGCAGCCCATCAAAGGGGACAGTCTCAGCCGGGGAGCTGTTTTTT,CASSPSKGTVSAGELFF